The source of this T cell receptor (beta chain) is a study of T cell responses to AZD1222 COVID-19 vaccine. General study points: Receipt of two AZD1222 doses was followed by a rise in Spike-specific TCR breadth and depth. Unmutated variant regions are reportedly the target of nearly half of TCRs that are spike-specific. At study baseline, merely five or six AZD1222 recipients were seropositive.

Germline V gene sequence: CDR1 SGDLS, CDR2 YYNGEE. Trimming stripped 7 bases from V and 4 bases from J, with 8 bases between. The CDR3 is made up of 11 amino acids. The sample holds one count of this clone. The antigen is not known. Analysis merged second doses at about 4 or about 12 weeks. Sequencing used immunoSEQ multiplex PCR; TCRdb keeps in-frame clones, though not all of them. This table has about 69,000 clones, 75% to 85% appearing once. The clonotype was recovered from an adult who received the AZD1222 COVID-19 vaccine. This material consisted of peripheral blood, taken 28 days after the second AZD1222 dose. The gene calls are TRBV9 and TRBJ1-1; no reliable D call. The CDR3 region is CASGSPTEAFF. The CDR3 DNA reads TGTGCCAGCGGCAGTCCCACTGAAGCTTTCTTT.